This T cell receptor beta chain stems from a study of STAT5B mutations in CD4+ large granular lymphocyte leukemia. At the level of the study: Among healthy controls, a particular HLA allele went with more CDR3 'QG' motifs. Study-level results: CD4-sorted patient repertoires seemed more clonal than healthy CD4+ repertoires. The CD4+ versus CD8+ T-LGLL clonality difference may reflect limited sample size. Top patient clones used TRBV06 genes more often: 8/27 versus 2/35 in controls.

About this clone itself: The antigen is not known.

TCRdb keeps only in-frame clones here, not all; method: immunoSEQ multiplex PCR. The sample records some 32,000 clones, approximately 86% being singletons. The CDR3 consists of 15 residues. Germline lookup yields CDR1 SGHAT and CDR2 FQNNGV. The ends were cut back, 10 bases at V and 0 bases at J, with 16 bases in the middle. The J gene is TRBJ2-1, the V gene TRBV11-2; a possible D gene is TRBD2 (5 bases). The specimen sequenced was CD4+ T cells from blood buffy coats. This clonotype was obtained from a human donor in good health. CDR3: CATKGAVSSYNEQFF. The CDR3 DNA reads TGTGCCACCAAAGGAGCGGTGAGCTCCTACAATGAGCAGTTCTTC.